This T cell receptor beta chain emerged from a study of Ad26.COV2.S vaccination and SARS-CoV-2 variants (dated by TCRdb to the early 2020s). Study-wide context: Vaccine-arm donors were drawn from COV1001, a multicentre, randomized, double-blind, placebo-controlled phase I-IIa trial of Ad26.COV2.S in healthy adults. Investigators remained blinded to trial group allocation during experiments and outcome assessment. Trial participants were randomized into five groups of five, in which low-dose or high-dose Ad26.COV2.S was given once or twice, or placebo was given on both occasions. TCRbeta repertoire sequencing served as the tool for gauging how specific and how broad the SARS-CoV-2-reactive T cell receptors were following Ad26.COV2.S vaccination. Ad26.COV2.S was given intramuscularly at 5x10^10 or 1x10^11 viral particles, as a single shot or as two shots 56 days apart. A total of some 30 samples were included in the TCR-sequenced set, comprising roughly 20 Ad26.COV2.S vaccine recipients, 5 placebo recipients and 8 SARS-CoV-2 convalescent individuals. The study at large found these results: According to the authors, total T cell responses may have been underestimated by the TCR breadth and depth analyses. After vaccination, substantial breadth of spike-specific CD8+ and CD4+ T cell responses was reported. Compared with placebo recipients, Ad26.COV2.S recipients showed higher spike-specific TCR breadth (P = 0.0014). Comparable non-spike TCR breadth was observed between vaccine and placebo recipients, consistent with only spike being contained in the vaccine. Comparing responses between vaccine doses or regimens was not something the study was powered to do.

Comments on this clone: This receptor's antigen is unknown. No base quality information exists; no much larger clone differs at one position.

The immunoSEQ Assay was the method used to sequence TCRbeta CDR3 regions. After extraction, genomic DNA underwent amplification by bias-controlled multiplex PCR, followed by high-throughput sequencing. The paper's processing steps were these. Collapsing and filtering of sequences were performed to quantify the absolute abundance of each unique TCRbeta CDR3 region. Usable DNA was measured by amplifying reference genes present in all nucleated cells, and TCRbeta template counts were normalized to that usable DNA to estimate T cell fraction. Repertoire TCRs were annotated as SARS-CoV-2-specific when V gene, CDR3 amino acid sequence and J gene were exactly matched to a known reactive TCR set. The reference SARS-CoV-2 TCR set came from MIRA and was filtered for enrichment in COVID-19-positive ImmuneCODE repertoires, removing public or cross-reactive TCRs. Drawing on the MIRA antigens, annotated TCRs were analysed further at the level of specific ORF or position within ORF. Breadth was defined as the number of annotated unique rearrangements divided by the total number of unique productive rearrangements, and depth was defined as the summed frequency of the annotated unique rearrangements. Two-sided Wilcoxon rank-sum tests were applied when comparing TCR breadth between groups. This is the immuneACCESS table as TCRdb keeps it, with only in-frame sequences that have V and J called. A part of the clones is gone; compared with another copy, unresolved V genes explain less than half, and the rest is unexplained. Clonal size and the V and J genes are those of that table, whereas D and trimming came from the DNA. The sample yields fewer than 400,000 clones; over 75% were counted once. The ten largest clonotypes hold 1.5% to 2% of the sample.

V loses 6 bases at its end and J loses 6 bases; junction bases beyond the gene matches: 4. The CDR3 runs 14 amino acids, cysteine and phenylalanine included. Only the CDR3 DNA is retained, 42 bases long and in frame from the first base. From the germline V gene (reference sequence), CDR1 is LNHNV and CDR2 is YYDKDF. What this sample's treatment or condition label stands for: some 19 received Ad26.COV2.S at low or high dose, single or two shots; about 5 received placebo; per-sample allocation not given. Repertoires of vaccine and placebo recipients were sequenced from samples taken on day 63 after the first injection. Cohort 1b enrolled 25 to 30 adults aged 18-55 years at a single site in Boston, USA, between 29 July and 7 August 2020. Ad26.COV2.S consisted of a replication-incompetent adenovirus type 26 vector by which a prefusion-stabilized SARS-CoV-2 spike protein from the original Wuhan strain was expressed.

Here the chain combines TRBV15 and TRBJ2-2; 10 bases in the junction line up with TRBD2. The source was peripheral blood, collected in a trial of Ad26.COV2.S vaccine versus placebo. This receptor was identified in a person between 18 and 59 years old who received the Ad26.COV2.S COVID-19 vaccine or a placebo. CDR3 loop: CATSSGRPAGELFF. The base sequence is TGTGCCACCAGTAGCGGGAGGCCGGCCGGGGAGCTGTTTTTT. Reference TRBV15 and TRBJ2-2 genes cover what lies past the CDR3, so the full variable domain is DAMVIQNPRYQVTQFGKPVTLSCSQTLNHNVMYWYQQKSSQAPKLLFHYYDKDFNNEADTPDNFQSRRPNTSFCFLDIRSPGLGDTAMYLCATSSGRPAGELFFGEGSRLTVL.